These 8 T cell receptor beta chains were sequenced from one sample in a study of blood T cell repertoires in COVID-19. Generated by immunoSEQ multiplex PCR, the TCRdb table keeps only in-frame clones and is missing some. The repertoire consists of around 99,000 clones, with 60% to 85% occurring once and the leading ten covering 15% to 20%. Sequenced: peripheral blood. Receptor source: a woman of 80 years or more with active or convalescent COVID-19.

Remarks on this clone: The same CDR3 also results from other DNA sequences found in this sample. The V call is TRBV6-5, the J call TRBJ1-2; D possibly corresponds to TRBD1 (6 bases). This CDR3 has 14 residues. V lost 2 bases to trimming and J lost 6 bases, with 13 bases between them. Germline CDR1 is MNHEY and CDR2 is SVGAGI. The CDR3 DNA reads TGTGCCAGCAGTTACCTCTCAGGGGTCGATGGCTACACCTTC. Translated: CASSYLSGVDGYTF.

The rearrangement uses TRBV30 and TRBJ2-7, with 7 bases aligning to TRBD1. Per the germline V gene, CDR1 is GTSNPN and CDR2 is SVGIG (reference sequence). The ends lost 5 bases at V and 6 bases at J; junction bases unmatched: 7. The CDR3 is 12 amino acids. CDR3 region: CAWEVQGSEQYF. The DNA for the CDR3 is TGTGCCTGGGAAGTACAGGGGAGCGAGCAGTACTTC.

About this clone itself: One end of the junction is discordant with germline, which a read error may explain. The CDR3 sequence is CASSRGVERFDTQYF. The CDR3 DNA reads TGTGCCAGCAGCAGAGGAGTCGAAAGGTTTGATACGCAGTATTTT. This rearrangement joins TRBV5-1 to TRBJ2-3, with unresolved D. This CDR3 has 15 residues. The germline V gene encodes CDR1 SGHRS and CDR2 YFSETQ. Using reference TRBV5-1 and TRBJ2-3 for the parts outside the CDR3, the full variable domain is KAGVTQTPRYLIKTRGQQVTLSCSPISGHRSVSWYQQTPGQGLQFLFEYFSETQRNKGNFPGRFSGRQFSNSRSEMNVSTLELGDSALYLCASSRGVERFDTQYFGPGTRLTVL.

The V gene is TRBV14, the J gene TRBJ1-1; D may be TRBD1 (6 bases). Trimming took 7 bases from V and 1 from J, leaving 13 bases between them. The CDR3 totals 14 residues. Germline V CDR1 and CDR2: SGHDN, FVKESK. In DNA, the CDR3 is TGTGCCAGCACAGAAATGGGGGCGAACACTGAAGCTTTCTTT. It specifies CASTEMGANTEAFF.

CDR3 in amino acids: CASSSTGSALYNEQFF. CDR3 in DNA: TGTGCCAGCAGCAGCACAGGGTCAGCGCTTTACAATGAGCAGTTCTTC. The gene calls are TRBV7-6 and TRBJ2-1; maybe TRBD1 (6 bases). CDR3 size: 16 residues. V lost 5 bases to trimming and J lost 4 bases, with 18 bases between them. Looked up from germline, CDR1 is SGHVS and CDR2 is FNYEAQ.

CDR3 nucleotides: TGTGCCAGCAGTTTAGTTGCAGACAGGTCTGAAAAACTGTTTTTT. Protein product: CASSLVADRSEKLFF. The chain joins TRBV27 to TRBJ1-4; maybe TRBD1 (6 bases). CDR1 MNHEY and CDR2 SMNVEV come from the germline V gene (reference sequence). The CDR3 sequence is 15 residues long. Trimming took off 2 bases at V and 7 bases at J, with 14 bases between the two ends.

This clone showed up many times. A junction end diverges from the germline sequence, so it may reflect a read error. The chain has TRBV5-1 and TRBJ2-4; 9 nucleotides match TRBD1. The germline CDR1 and CDR2 sequences are SGHRS and YFSETQ. The CDR3 runs to 14 residues. CDR3 nucleotide sequence: TGTGCCAGCAGCTTCACAGGGGGCCAAAACATTCAGTACTTC. Amino acid sequence: CASSFTGGQNIQYF.

The J gene is TRBJ1-5, the V gene TRBV28, with 10 nucleotides matching TRBD1. The germline V gene has CDR1 MDHEN and CDR2 SYDVKM. CDR3 length: 17 residues. Trimming at V came to 6 bases and at J to 0 bases, leaving 8 bases not matched to a gene. In DNA form, the CDR3 reads TGTGCCAGCAGCGTTCTCGGGGACAGGGGTAGCAATCAGCCCCAGCATTTT. Translated, it gives CASSVLGDRGSNQPQHF. The full variable domain, completed using reference TRBV28 and TRBJ1-5, is DVKVTQSSRYLVKRTGEKVFLECVQDMDHENMFWYRQDPGLGLRLIYFSYDVKMKEKGDIPEGYSVSREKKERFSLILESASTNQTSMYLCASSVLGDRGSNQPQHFGDGTRLSIL.